The 18 T cell receptor beta chains reported below all come from one sample, sequenced in a study of blood T cell repertoires in COVID-19. Assay: immunoSEQ multiplex PCR; the TCRdb copy retains only in-frame clones and omits some. The table shows around 170,000 clones, with about nine tenths occurring only once. The sample taken for sequencing was peripheral blood. These TCRs come from a man between 18 and 35 years old who had recovered from COVID-19.

This chain connects TRBV5-4 to TRBJ2-7, with 11 bases lining up with TRBD2. The V and J ends lost 4 bases and 6 bases, in that order; junction bases with no gene match: 9. CDR1 is SGHNT, CDR2 YYREEE, per germline (reference sequence). CDR3 length equals 15 residues. CDR3 protein: CASSKTSGSIPEQYF. The CDR3 nucleotides read TGTGCCAGCAGCAAAACTAGCGGGAGTATTCCCGAGCAGTACTTC.

The chain combines TRBV9 with TRBJ2-3, with 8 nucleotides matching TRBD2. The CDR3 contains 15 residues. Germline CDR1 is SGDLS and CDR2 is YYNGEE. V was pared by 0 bases and J by 2 bases, with 2 bases of the junction left unmatched. Here the CDR3 DNA reads TGTGCCAGCAGCGTAGCGGGAGGGTTCACAGATACGCAGTATTTT. Translated: CASSVAGGFTDTQYF.

The CDR3 DNA is TGTGCCTGGAGTGAGGCCAGCGGGGGCACCTACAATGAGCAGTTCTTC. Translated: CAWSEASGGTYNEQFF. The genes are TRBV30 and TRBJ2-1; 8 nucleotides match TRBD2. From germline, CDR1 is GTSNPN and CDR2 SVGIG (reference sequence). The CDR3 length is 16 residues. Trimming cost V 1 base and J 2 bases; bases outside gene matches: 7.

This chain connects TRBV19 to TRBJ1-2; D might be TRBD1 (5 bases). V lost 5 bases and J 0 bases, leaving 13 bases between the germline ends. The germline V gene has CDR1 LNHDA and CDR2 SQIVND (reference sequence). The CDR3 has 15 residues. DNA for the CDR3: TGTGCCAGTAGTGACCCGGGGGGATCTAACTATGGCTACACCTTC. It codes for CASSDPGGSNYGYTF.

V is TRBV7-3 and J is TRBJ2-5; 8 positions agree with TRBD2. V gave up 5 bases and J gave up 5 bases; unmatched junction bases: 4. CDR1 is SGHTA and CDR2 is FQGTGA in the germline V gene. CDR3 length equals 13 residues. In DNA form, the CDR3 reads TGTGCCAGCAGCCCGAGCGGGAGTGAGACCCAGTACTTC. Protein sequence: CASSPSGSETQYF.

V is TRBV2 and J is TRBJ2-5, with 9 bases identical to TRBD2. Germline CDR1 reads SNHLY; CDR2 reads FYNNEI. The CDR3 contains 14 residues. Trimming took 5 bases from V and 3 from J; bases not matched to a gene: 4. In nucleotides, the CDR3 is TGTGCCAGCAGTCGGGGCGGGAGGGAAGAGACCCAGTACTTC. Its translation: CASSRGGREETQYF.

The rearrangement links TRBV6-5 to TRBJ2-7; a weak D match, TRBD1 (6 bases). From germline, CDR1 is MNHEY and CDR2 SVGAGI. V was clipped by 0 bases and J by 6 bases, with 15 bases between them. The CDR3 extends over 15 amino acids. CDR3 amino acids: CASSYSIGGQGEQYF. CDR3 bases: TGTGCCAGCAGTTACTCGATTGGGGGCCAGGGCGAGCAGTACTTC.

The chain recombines TRBV6-5 with TRBJ1-4; 8 bases are shared with TRBD1. CDR1 is MNHEY and CDR2 is SVGAGI in the germline V gene. The V segment lost 4 bases and the J segment 7 bases; nucleotides outside the gene matches: 8. This CDR3 contains 15 residues. The CDR3 DNA reads as TGTGCCAGCAGTTTCAAAGGGACAGGTAGTGAAAAACTGTTTTTT. Translation: CASSFKGTGSEKLFF.

As DNA, the CDR3 is TGTGCCACAGGGGGACCGGGGGGCTCTGGGGCCAACGTCCTGACTTTC. Its protein is CATGGPGGSGANVLTF. The chain combines TRBV15 with TRBJ2-6, with D possibly TRBD2 on 7 matching bases. CDR3 length: 16 amino acids. The germline V and J ends were trimmed by 9 bases and 0 bases, with 15 bases remaining between them. From germline, CDR1 is LNHNV and CDR2 YYDKDF (reference sequence).

The chain couples TRBV9 to TRBJ1-1; tentative D call: TRBD1 (6 bases). This CDR3 has 14 amino acids. V lost 4 bases, J lost 1 base, and 11 bases lay in between. The germline V gene has CDR1 SGDLS and CDR2 YYNGEE. The CDR3 DNA follows: TGTGCCAGCAGCACGAGGGGGACGAACACTGAAGCTTTCTTT. Its translation is CASSTRGTNTEAFF.

CDR3 sequence (DNA): TGTGCCAGCAGTGAAGGGAGACTAGCGGGGTACTCCTACGAGCAGTACTTC. It encodes CASSEGRLAGYSYEQYF. The V and J genes are TRBV6-1 and TRBJ2-7, with 11 bases identical to TRBD2. After removal of 1 base from V and 0 bases from J, the junction contained 5 bases not matched to a gene. Germline V gene lookup returns CDR1 MNHNS and CDR2 SASEGT. The CDR3 extends over 17 amino acids.

V is TRBV6-6 and J is TRBJ2-1; TRBD2 matches at 11 bases. The CDR3 is 15 residues long. CDR1 is MNHNY and CDR2 is SVGAGI in the germline V gene (reference sequence). Losses at the gene ends were 6 bases for V and 5 bases for J; bases not matched to a gene: 6. Here the CDR3 DNA reads TGTGCCAGCAGGCACCTGACTAGCGGGAACAATGAGCAGTTCTTC. It yields the protein CASRHLTSGNNEQFF.

The chain joins TRBV19 to TRBJ2-7, with 12 bases aligning to TRBD2. V trimming: 4 bases; J trimming: 1 base; junction bases outside the gene matches: 8. The CDR3 has 17 amino acids. Germline assignment: CDR1 LNHDA and CDR2 SQIVND (reference sequence). CDR3 sequence (DNA): TGTGCCAGTAGTAGCGGGACTAGCGGGTCTCAATCCTACGAGCAGTACTTC. As protein: CASSSGTSGSQSYEQYF.

V and J are TRBV7-2 and TRBJ1-1; a weak D match, TRBD1 (6 bases). Germline lookup yields CDR1 SGHTA and CDR2 FQGNSA. The CDR3 has 16 amino acids. V lost 1 base and J 0 bases, leaving 12 bases between the germline ends. For the CDR3, the DNA is TGTGCCAGCAGCTTAGACTCAGGGGCAATGAACACTGAAGCTTTCTTT. This gives the protein CASSLDSGAMNTEAFF.

CDR3 nucleotide sequence: TGTGCCAGCAGTTTAGGACAGGGCGAGCAGTTCTTC. Translation gives CASSLGQGEQFF. The chain couples TRBV28 to TRBJ2-1; 8 bases line up with TRBD1. Germline CDR1 reads MDHEN; CDR2 reads SYDVKM. J lost 10 bases, V lost 2 bases, and 1 base had no gene match. The CDR3 extends over 12 amino acids.

This chain joins TRBV20-1 and TRBJ2-7, with 8 bases that match TRBD1. V trimming: 3 bases; J trimming: 1 base; junction bases outside the gene matches: 2. Germline CDR1 is DFQATT and CDR2 is SNEGSKA (reference sequence). This CDR3 is built from 13 residues. The CDR3 DNA sequence: TGCAGTGCTAGTGACAGGGGATCCTACGAGCAGTACTTC. Translation gives CSASDRGSYEQYF.

The chain links TRBV2 to TRBJ2-2; 12 positions agree with TRBD2. The length of the CDR3 is 16 residues. Germline loops: CDR1 SNHLY, CDR2 FYNNEI. The V gene end was trimmed by 6 bases and the J gene end by 2 bases; junction bases not matched to a gene: 4. CDR3 sequence (DNA): TGTGCCAGCAGGAGAGGACTAGCGGGAAACACCGGGGAGCTGTTTTTT. As protein: CASRRGLAGNTGELFF. Full variable domain (outside the CDR3, taken from reference TRBV2 and TRBJ2-2): EPEVTQTPSHQVTQMGQEVILRCVPISNHLYFYWYRQILGQKVEFLVSFYNNEISEKSEIFDDQFSVERPDGSNFTLKIRSTKLEDSAMYFCASRRGLAGNTGELFFGEGSRLTVL.

The chain uses TRBV4-3 and TRBJ1-2, with D possibly TRBD1 on 5 matching bases. Trimming left V 0 bases short and J 2 bases short, with 16 bases between. The CDR3 covers 17 residues. In germline, CDR1 is LGHNA, CDR2 YSLEER. DNA of the CDR3: TGCGCCAGCAGCCAAGATATTCGTTCGGAGGGGAACTATGGCTACACCTTC. This codes for CASSQDIRSEGNYGYTF.